The 7 T cell receptor beta chains listed next were all sequenced from one sample in a study of T cells in Graves' hyperthyroidism and ophthalmopathy. There were TCR beta CDR3 regions amplified from RNA transcripts. The HTBI primer set drove a first-round RT-PCR of the TCR CDR3. TCRdb re-derived calls from the multiplex PCR reads in MiXCR, one entry per CDR3 protein. This sample has a few hundred thousand distinct CDR3 sequences, with approximately 18% found just once. Sequenced: blood. The receptors were gathered from a man aged 45-60 years with Graves' ophthalmopathy.

This rearrangement joins TRBV20-1 to TRBJ1-4, with 8 bases identical to TRBD1. CDR1 and CDR2 (germline): DFQATT, SNEGSKA (reference sequence). The CDR3 loop spans 14 amino acids. J lost 8 bases, V lost 6 bases, and 11 bases had no gene match. The CDR3: CSAPIDRGGEKLFF. The CDR3 DNA sequence: TGCAGTGCACCGATCGACAGGGGAGGAGAAAAACTGTTTTTT.

The chain has TRBV28 and TRBJ1-5; maybe TRBD1 (5 bases). Trimming removed 8 bases at V and 6 bases at J, with 20 bases between. This CDR3 region has 15 residues. Germline lookup yields CDR1 MDHEN and CDR2 SYDVKM. CDR3 nucleotide sequence: TGTGCCAGCCTCGGGGGTCCCGGATTTACTCAGCCCCAGCATTTT. Its translation: CASLGGPGFTQPQHF.

This clonotype was seen a few times. The rearrangement uses TRBV5-1 and TRBJ2-3, with D perhaps matching TRBD2 (6 bases). The germline V gene has CDR1 SGHRS and CDR2 YFSETQ. The CDR3 contains 16 residues. Trimming took 2 bases from V and 2 from J, leaving 15 bases between them. The CDR3 sequence: CASSLRRELVTDTQYF. The CDR3 DNA reads TGCGCCAGCAGCTTACGTCGGGAGCTTGTCACAGATACGCAGTATTTT.

The V gene is TRBV20-1, the J gene TRBJ1-5; D is undetermined. Germline V gene sequence: CDR1 DFQATT, CDR2 SNEGSKA (reference sequence). V was shortened by 5 bases and J by 0 bases, with 11 bases between the two germline ends. The CDR3 sequence is 14 residues long. The CDR3 region is CSAADRSSNQPQHF. The CDR3 DNA reads TGCAGTGCTGCCGACCGTTCTAGCAATCAGCCCCAGCATTTT.

This chain links TRBV24-1 with TRBJ2-7, with D possibly being TRBD1 (6 bases). Trimming stripped 3 bases from V and 5 bases from J, with 10 bases between. The CDR3 has 13 amino acids. CDR1 KGHDR and CDR2 SFDVKD come from the germline V gene. The CDR3 sequence: CATSDSYRDEQYF. DNA of the CDR3: TGTGCCACCAGTGATAGTTACAGGGACGAGCAGTACTTC.

The rearrangement uses TRBV27 and TRBJ2-7, with no clear D. The CDR3 extends over 10 amino acids. The germline V gene has CDR1 MNHEY and CDR2 SMNVEV (reference sequence). Trimming stripped 6 bases from V and 3 bases from J, with 3 bases between. The CDR3 coding sequence is TGTGCCAGCAGCCTCTACGAGCAGTACTTC. Translation gives CASSLYEQYF.

The DNA for the CDR3 is TGTGCCAGCTCCCTCGCTGACAGCAATAGCAATCAGCCCCAGCATTTT. It specifies CASSLADSNSNQPQHF. The V and J genes are TRBV18 and TRBJ1-5; TRBD1 is a possible D gene (5 bases). V lost 6 bases to trimming and J lost 0 bases, with 15 bases between them. Per the germline V gene, CDR1 is KGHSH and CDR2 is LQKENI. CDR3 size: 16 residues.